This T cell receptor (beta chain) was observed in a study of T cells in Graves' hyperthyroidism and ophthalmopathy. Together with thyroid ultrasound, orbital computed tomography, serum thyroxine and TRAb, clinical symptoms were used for diagnoses. Germline V gene data show CDR1 as KGHSH and CDR2 as LQKENI. V was cut by 2 bases and J by 2 bases, with 7 bases left in between. The CDR3 is 13 residues long. Template material for amplifying TCR beta CDR3 regions consisted of RNA transcripts. The primer set for the first-round RT-PCR of the TCR CDR3 was HTBI. TCRdb re-analysed the multiplex PCR reads in MiXCR, keeping a single row per CDR3 protein. Of about 640,000 distinct CDR3 sequences in the sample, roughly 20% were seen once. This clonotype has at least ten counts.

This chain links TRBV18 with TRBJ2-7; D unresolved. The sample comprised blood. The sequence came from a man aged 25-40 years with Graves' ophthalmopathy. As DNA, the CDR3 is TGTGCCAGCTCACCAACTTCCGCCTACGAGCAGTACTTC. It codes for CASSPTSAYEQYF.